This TCR beta chain was sequenced during a study of PD-1 blockade in classical Hodgkin lymphoma. Repertoires were generated with immunoSEQ multiplex PCR, while TCRdb's copy carries only in-frame clones and drops some. Of about 16,000 clones in the sample, 75% to 95% are singletons; the top ten hold 6% to 7.5%. This clone was detected only a few times. Time point defined: newly diagnosed, previously untreated cHL patient sample. V lost 2 bases, J lost 0 bases, and 6 bases lay in between. Germline V gene data show CDR1 as MRHNA and CDR2 as SNTAGT. The CDR3 sequence is 14 residues long. V usage is TRBV6-4 and J usage is TRBJ2-3, with D hard to call. The clonotype was recovered from a human donor with classical Hodgkin lymphoma. The sequencing sample was made of peripheral blood mononuclear cells (PBMCs). The CDR3 region is CASSDDGSTDTQYF. The CDR3, as DNA: TGTGCCAGCAGTGACGACGGGAGCACAGATACGCAGTATTTT.